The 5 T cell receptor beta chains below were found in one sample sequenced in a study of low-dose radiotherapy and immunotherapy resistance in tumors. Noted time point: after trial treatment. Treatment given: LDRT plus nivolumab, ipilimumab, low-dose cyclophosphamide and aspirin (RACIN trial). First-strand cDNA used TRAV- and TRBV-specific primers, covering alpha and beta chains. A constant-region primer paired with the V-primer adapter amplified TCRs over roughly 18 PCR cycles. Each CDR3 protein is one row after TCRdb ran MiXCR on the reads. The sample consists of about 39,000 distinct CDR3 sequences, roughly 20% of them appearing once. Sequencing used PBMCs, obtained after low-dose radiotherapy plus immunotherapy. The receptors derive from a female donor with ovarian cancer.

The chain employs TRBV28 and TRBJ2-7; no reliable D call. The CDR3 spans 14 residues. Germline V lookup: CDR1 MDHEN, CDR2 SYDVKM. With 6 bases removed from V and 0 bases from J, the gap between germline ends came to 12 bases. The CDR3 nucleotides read TGTGCCAGCAGCCTCGCCGGAGCCTCCTACGAGCAGTACTTC. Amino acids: CASSLAGASYEQYF.

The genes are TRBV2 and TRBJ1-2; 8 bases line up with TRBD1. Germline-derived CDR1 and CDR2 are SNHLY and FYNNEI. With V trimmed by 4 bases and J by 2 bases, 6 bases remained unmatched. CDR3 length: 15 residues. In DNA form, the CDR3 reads TGTGCCAGCAGTGCCGGGACAGGTGTCAACTATGGCTACACCTTC. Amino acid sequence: CASSAGTGVNYGYTF.

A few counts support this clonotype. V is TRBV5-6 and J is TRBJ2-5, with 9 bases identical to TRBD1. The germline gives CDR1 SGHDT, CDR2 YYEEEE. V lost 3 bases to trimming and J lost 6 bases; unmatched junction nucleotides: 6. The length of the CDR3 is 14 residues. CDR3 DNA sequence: TGTGCCAGCAGCTCGGACAGGGGATGGAAGACCCAGTACTTC. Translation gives CASSSDRGWKTQYF.

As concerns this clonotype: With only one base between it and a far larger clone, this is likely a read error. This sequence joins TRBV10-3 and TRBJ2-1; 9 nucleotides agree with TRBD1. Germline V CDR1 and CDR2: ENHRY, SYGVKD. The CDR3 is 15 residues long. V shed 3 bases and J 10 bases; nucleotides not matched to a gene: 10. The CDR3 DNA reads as TGTGCCATCAGTGACCCGGGACAGGGATCCTACGAGCAGTTCTTC. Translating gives CAISDPGQGSYEQFF.

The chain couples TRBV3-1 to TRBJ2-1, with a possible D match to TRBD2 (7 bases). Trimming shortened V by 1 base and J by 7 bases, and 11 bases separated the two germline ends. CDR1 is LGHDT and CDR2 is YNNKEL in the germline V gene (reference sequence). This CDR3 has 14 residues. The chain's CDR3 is CASSQAQGGNEQFF. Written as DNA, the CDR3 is TGTGCCAGCAGCCAAGCACAGGGAGGGAATGAGCAGTTCTTC.